The sequence of this T cell receptor beta chain was determined in a study of beta chain features in type 1 diabetes. Study background: Age, gender and cell yields were similar between patients and healthy donors. Overall study findings and caveats: TCRB CDR3s were moderately but significantly shorter in Type 1 diabetes patients in all four CD4+ subsets.

The junction had 4 bases not matched to a gene; V was cut back by 4 bases and J by 5 bases. CDR1 and CDR2 (germline): SGHRS, YFSETQ. CDR3 length equals 15 residues. This clone has a handful of counts. The target antigen is unknown. TCRB transcripts that were expressed got sequenced, as all of the isolated RNA had been reverse transcribed. TCRdb's copy holds only in-frame clones and misses some; the assay was immunoSEQ multiplex PCR. The table has fewer than 300,000 clones, about a tenth seen once; the top ten hold around 0.018%. Naive, central memory, regulatory and stem cell-like memory cells within the CD4+ compartment were sorted using CD45RO/CCR7/CD25/CD127/CD95/CD27.

The receptor comes from a man younger than 40 with type 1 diabetes. Sequenced sample: naive CD4+ T cells from blood. V and J are TRBV5-1 and TRBJ2-1, with TRBD1 matching over 12 bases. The CDR3 nucleotides are TGCGCCAGCAGCCACCGGGACAGGGGGCACAATGAGCAGTTCTTC. This encodes CASSHRDRGHNEQFF.